This T cell receptor (beta chain) was profiled in a study of T cell responses to AZD1222 COVID-19 vaccine. Study in general: It was second doses at about 4 or about 12 weeks that were pooled. Findings of the study overall: Vaccine-associated CD4 TCRs ranged over spike, dominating at 160-218 and 743-854. Recipients of two AZD1222 doses showed rising Spike-specific TCR breadth and depth.

This clone was picked up one time. Its antigen is currently unknown. Repertoires were generated with immunoSEQ multiplex PCR, while TCRdb's copy carries only in-frame clones and drops some. The sample holds 95,000 to 150,000 clones; 85% to 90% are singletons and the top ten take approximately 7.6%. Germline V gene data show CDR1 as SEHNR and CDR2 as FQNEAQ (reference sequence). V dropped 4 bases and J dropped 0; count of bases not matched to a gene: 8. The CDR3 consists of 16 residues. The source was peripheral blood, collected on day 0 of AZD1222 vaccination. The TCR sequence derives from an adult in good health. This chain joins TRBV7-9 and TRBJ2-7; 8 bases line up with TRBD1. The CDR3 is CASSSRDRTDSYEQYF. CDR3 sequence (DNA): TGTGCCAGCAGCTCCCGGGACAGGACAGACTCCTACGAGCAGTACTTC. The entire variable domain, with the rest obtained from reference TRBV7-9 and TRBJ2-7, is as follows: DTGVSQNPRHKITKRGQNVTFRCDPISEHNRLYWYRQTLGQGPEFLTYFQNEAQLEKSRLLSDRFSAERPKGSFSTLEIQRTEQGDSAMYLCASSSRDRTDSYEQYFGPGTRLTVT.